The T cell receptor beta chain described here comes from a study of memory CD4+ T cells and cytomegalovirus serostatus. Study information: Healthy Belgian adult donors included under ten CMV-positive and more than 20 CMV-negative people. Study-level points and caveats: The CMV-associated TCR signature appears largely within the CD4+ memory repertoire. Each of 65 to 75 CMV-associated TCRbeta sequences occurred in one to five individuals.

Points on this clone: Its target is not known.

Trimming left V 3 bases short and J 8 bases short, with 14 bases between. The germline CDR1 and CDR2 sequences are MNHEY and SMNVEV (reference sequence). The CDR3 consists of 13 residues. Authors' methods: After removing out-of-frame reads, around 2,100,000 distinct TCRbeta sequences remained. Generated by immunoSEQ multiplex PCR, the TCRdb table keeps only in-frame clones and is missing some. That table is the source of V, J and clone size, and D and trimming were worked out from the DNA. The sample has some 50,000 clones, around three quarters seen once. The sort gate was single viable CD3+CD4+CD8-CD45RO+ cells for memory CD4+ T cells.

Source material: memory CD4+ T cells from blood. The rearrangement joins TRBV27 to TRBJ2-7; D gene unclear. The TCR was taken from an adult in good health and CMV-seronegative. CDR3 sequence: CASSFPDSTKQYF. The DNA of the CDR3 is TGTGCCAGCAGTTTCCCCGACTCTACGAAGCAGTACTTC.